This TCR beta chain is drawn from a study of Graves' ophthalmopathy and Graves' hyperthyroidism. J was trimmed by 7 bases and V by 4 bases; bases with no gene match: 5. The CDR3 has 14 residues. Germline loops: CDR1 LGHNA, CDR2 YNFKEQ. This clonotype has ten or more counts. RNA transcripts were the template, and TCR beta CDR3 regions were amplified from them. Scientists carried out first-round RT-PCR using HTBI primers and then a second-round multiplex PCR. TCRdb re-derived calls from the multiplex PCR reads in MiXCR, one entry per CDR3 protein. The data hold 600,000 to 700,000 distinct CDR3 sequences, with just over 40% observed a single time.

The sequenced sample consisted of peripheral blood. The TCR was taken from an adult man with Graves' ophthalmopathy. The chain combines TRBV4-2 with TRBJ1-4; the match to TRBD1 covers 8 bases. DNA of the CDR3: TGTGCCAGCAGCCTCGGGACAGGACTTGAAAAACTGTTTTTT. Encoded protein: CASSLGTGLEKLFF.